This T cell receptor beta chain was identified in a study of early T cells in non-severe SARS-CoV-2 infection. Comments on this clonotype: Its specificity is not known.

Deletions cut 4 bases from V and 2 bases from J, with 11 bases between. Germline CDR1 and CDR2: LGHDT and YNNKEL (reference sequence). The CDR3 totals 15 residues. The study, taken as a whole, reports: Matches to VDJdb favored anti-spike CD8 responses and missed private and CD4 specificities.

TCRdb called the 5' RACE reads again in MiXCR, with one record for every CDR3 protein. The sample lists tens of thousands of distinct CDR3 sequences; approximately 11% were seen once. This sequence joins TRBV3-1 and TRBJ2-2, with TRBD1 as a possible D gene (5 bases). The clonotype originates from an adult who was a healthcare worker with PCR-confirmed SARS-CoV-2 infection or an uninfected control (not recorded which). The material sequenced was whole blood. The CDR3 is CASSPRTSNTGELFF. As DNA, the CDR3 is TGTGCCAGCAGCCCAAGGACATCCAACACCGGGGAGCTGTTTTTT. Full variable domain (outside the CDR3, taken from reference TRBV3-1 and TRBJ2-2): DTAVSQTPKYLVTQMGNDKSIKCEQNLGHDTMYWYKQDSKKFLKIMFSYNNKELIINETVPNRFSPKSPDKAHLNLHINSLELGDSAVYFCASSPRTSNTGELFFGEGSRLTVL.